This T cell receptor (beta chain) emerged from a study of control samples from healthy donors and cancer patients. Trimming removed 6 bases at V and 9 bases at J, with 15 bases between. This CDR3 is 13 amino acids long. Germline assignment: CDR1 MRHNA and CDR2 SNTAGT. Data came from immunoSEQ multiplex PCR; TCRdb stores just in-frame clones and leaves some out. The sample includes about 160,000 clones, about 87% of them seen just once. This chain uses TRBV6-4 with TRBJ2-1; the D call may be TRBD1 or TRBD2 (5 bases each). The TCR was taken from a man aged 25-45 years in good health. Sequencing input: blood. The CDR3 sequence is CASSPGRRSEQFF. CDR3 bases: TGTGCCAGCAGCCCGGGACGTAGGAGTGAGCAGTTCTTC.